This entry lists 5 T cell receptor beta chains sequenced from one sample in a study of cytomegalovirus exposure and HLA in healthy donors. Amplification used 60 Vbeta primers and 13 Jbeta primers. Assay: immunoSEQ multiplex PCR; the TCRdb copy retains only in-frame clones and omits some. The table records 35,000 to 40,000 clones, less than 85% of them present only once. The sequencing input was PBMCs. These receptors were taken from a woman aged 25 to 39 in good health and CMV-seropositive.

The gene calls are TRBV29-1 and TRBJ1-1; no firm D call. Trimming took 6 bases from V and 11 from J, leaving 28 bases between them. The CDR3 loop spans 15 amino acids. Germline CDR1 SQVTM, CDR2 ANQGSEA. CDR3 nucleotide sequence: TGCAGCGTAGTTGATCCCCTCGTCACCAACTACGATGCTTTCTTT. It encodes CSVVDPLVTNYDAFF.

The chain carries TRBV5-1 and TRBJ1-2; tentatively, D is TRBD1 (6 bases). V lost 2 bases and J 8 bases, leaving 13 bases between the germline ends. CDR1 and CDR2 (germline): SGHRS, YFSETQ. This CDR3 has 13 amino acids. The CDR3 is CASSLTGMEGYTF. The CDR3 DNA reads as TGCGCCAGCAGCTTAACAGGGATGGAAGGCTACACCTTC.

The chain links TRBV15 to TRBJ2-5; unclear D gene. Germline loops: CDR1 LNHNV, CDR2 YYDKDF (reference sequence). V lost 0 bases and J lost 7, with 6 bases in between. This CDR3 is 12 amino acids long. The CDR3 loop reads CATSRDSGTQYF. As DNA, the CDR3 is TGTGCCACCAGCAGAGATTCAGGGACCCAGTACTTC.

This clone was found a few times. This chain joins TRBV6-4 and TRBJ2-1; TRBD1 matches 11 bases. There are 14 residues in the CDR3. V lost 2 bases, J lost 6 bases, and 0 bases stayed unmatched. Germline V gene lookup returns CDR1 MRHNA and CDR2 SNTAGT. For the CDR3, the DNA is TGTGCCAGCAGTGACGGGACAGGGGGCAATGAGCAGTTCTTC. It translates to CASSDGTGGNEQFF.

The rearrangement links TRBV28 to TRBJ2-5, with TRBD1 matching over 7 bases. V gave up 1 base and J gave up 4 bases; unmatched junction bases: 6. The CDR3 sequence is 15 residues long. Germline V gives CDR1 MDHEN, CDR2 SYDVKM. The CDR3 reads CASSLFYRGGETQYF. The CDR3 DNA reads TGTGCCAGCAGTTTATTTTACAGGGGTGGAGAGACCCAGTACTTC.